Each of the 8 T cell receptor beta chains below was sequenced from the same sample in a study of blood T cells in healthy people across ages. Primers used in a second PCR of about 6 to 11 cycles were a sample-barcoded 5' primer and a J-beta primer mix. TCRdb ran MiXCR on the 5' RACE reads and lists one entry per CDR3 protein. The table has roughly 700,000 distinct CDR3 sequences, around 45% seen once; the top ten hold roughly 34%. Sequenced: blood. The receptors here all came from an older woman in good health.

This chain uses TRBV6-6 with TRBJ1-5; D is ambiguous. Trimming shortened V by 6 bases and J by 6 bases, and 9 bases separated the two germline ends. CDR3 length equals 12 residues. Germline assignment: CDR1 MNHNY and CDR2 SVGAGI (reference sequence). The chain's CDR3 is CASSYEGQPQHF. The CDR3, as DNA: TGTGCCAGCAGCTACGAAGGTCAGCCCCAGCATTTT.

This clonotype came up a few times. This chain uses TRBV7-9 with TRBJ2-7, with D perhaps matching TRBD1 (5 bases). The CDR3 is 11 residues long. V shed 5 bases and J shed 7 bases, with 9 bases lying between them. CDR1 and CDR2 from the germline V gene are SEHNR and FQNEAQ (reference sequence). CDR3 sequence: CASSRHREQYF. The CDR3 nucleotides are TGTGCCAGCAGCCGCCACAGGGAGCAGTACTTC.

Only a few counts were recorded for this clonotype. The rearrangement joins TRBV7-2 to TRBJ2-7; D gene uncertain. There are 12 residues in the CDR3. The V end was cut by 5 bases, the J end by 3 bases, with 8 bases between. The V gene's germline CDR1 is SGHTA and CDR2 FQGNSA. For the CDR3, the DNA is TGTGCCAGCAGCATCCAGAGCTACGAGCAGTACTTC. Translation: CASSIQSYEQYF.

The genes are TRBV7-3 and TRBJ1-5; D possibly corresponds to TRBD1 (6 bases). The germline V and J ends were trimmed by 5 bases and 3 bases, with 17 bases remaining between them. This CDR3 has 16 residues. From germline, CDR1 is SGHTA and CDR2 FQGTGA. CDR3 sequence: CASSPGGRNFNQPQHF. The CDR3 DNA reads as TGTGCCAGCAGCCCCGGGGGCAGGAACTTCAATCAGCCCCAGCATTTT. Full variable domain (missing parts from reference TRBV7-3 and TRBJ1-5): GAGVSQTPSNKVTEKGKYVELRCDPISGHTALYWYRQSLGQGPEFLIYFQGTGAADDSGLPNDRFFAVRPEGSVSTLKIQRTERGDSAVYLCASSPGGRNFNQPQHFGDGTRLSIL.

V gene TRBV5-6 combines with J gene TRBJ2-5; 7 bases are shared with TRBD1. The DNA matches TRBJ2-7 better at its end, which makes the J call doubtful. This CDR3 is 14 amino acids long. The V gene's germline CDR1 is SGHDT and CDR2 YYEEEE. Here the CDR3 DNA reads TGTGCCAGCAGCTTCCGGGACAGAGTCTACGAGCAGTACTTC. Protein: CASSFRDRVYEQYF.

This clonotype has just one count. The chain uses TRBV20-1 and TRBJ2-7; D assignment may be TRBD1 or TRBD2 (5 bases each). Germline V gene data show CDR1 as DFQATT and CDR2 as SNEGSKA (reference sequence). V dropped 5 bases and J dropped 5 bases, with 22 bases sitting between them. This CDR3 has 15 amino acids. CDR3 loop: CSARRWEQGPHEQYF. CDR3 nucleotides: TGCAGTGCTCGGAGGTGGGAGCAGGGTCCCCACGAGCAGTACTTC.

The chain is built from TRBV6-5 and TRBJ2-7; either TRBD1 or TRBD2 may fit D (5 bases each). Trimming took off 11 bases at V and 5 bases at J, with 19 bases between the two ends. CDR1 is MNHEY and CDR2 is SVGAGI in the germline V gene. The CDR3 loop spans 13 amino acids. CDR3: CACLGPNYDEQYF. The CDR3 region has the DNA TGTGCCTGTCTGGGACCGAACTACGACGAGCAGTACTTC.

This clonotype was counted between two and nine times. The genes are TRBV5-1 and TRBJ1-2, with 8 bases lining up with TRBD1. Germline-derived CDR1 and CDR2 are SGHRS and YFSETQ. V lost 4 bases and J lost 0; bases outside the gene matches: 8. There are 16 residues in the CDR3. CDR3 region: CASSDRDRRANYGYTF. CDR3 nucleotide sequence: TGCGCCAGCAGCGACCGGGACAGGAGAGCTAACTATGGCTACACCTTC.